These 13 T cell receptor beta chains came from one sample sequenced in a study of molecular identifiers for immune sequencing clone quantification. TCRdb used MiXCR to reprocess the PCR reads, holding one entry per CDR3 protein. This sample yields approximately 550,000 distinct CDR3 sequences, of which roughly 26% are seen a single time; around 0.78% belongs to the top ten. Input material: naive CD8+ T cells from blood, with Jurkat cell RNA spiked in. Subset described: FACS-sorted CD8+CD4-CCR7+CD45RA+ naive T cells. These receptors were collected from a human donor in good health. Some libraries in this study had Jurkat cell RNA spiked in.

As to this clonotype: At one end the junction does not follow the germline gene, possibly because of a read error. The V and J genes are TRBV4-1 and TRBJ1-1; D is uncertain. The germline CDR1 and CDR2 sequences are MGHRA and YSYEKL. This CDR3 comprises 12 residues. The CDR3 DNA follows: TGCGCCAGCAGCCAAGGGAACACTGCAGCTTTCTTT. Encoded protein: CASSQGNTAAFF.

This chain connects TRBV2 to TRBJ2-7; 10 bases line up with TRBD2. Germline assignment: CDR1 SNHLY and CDR2 FYNNEI. This CDR3 region has 15 residues. Trimming cost V 6 bases and J 3 bases; bases outside gene matches: 8. The CDR3 bases are TGTGCCAGCAGCACCTCCCTAGCGGGGGTCTACGAGCAGTACTTC. This codes for CASSTSLAGVYEQYF.

A remark on this clonotype: Since no conserved phenylalanine or tryptophan closes the CDR3, a read error is the likely cause. As DNA, the CDR3 is TGCAGCGTGAGGGCTAGCGGGAACGATGAGCAGTTCTCC. Protein product: CSVRASGNDEQFS. The chain joins TRBV29-1 to TRBJ2-1, with TRBD2 identical over 9 bases. V shed 6 bases, J shed 8 bases, and the junction held 8 bases outside the gene matches. The CDR3 extends over 13 amino acids. The germline V gene encodes CDR1 SQVTM and CDR2 ANQGSEA.

This clonotype has only one observation. Mismatch with germline at one junction end may stem from a read error. V usage is TRBV7-6 and J usage is TRBJ2-2; perhaps TRBD2 as D (5 bases). The V gene's germline CDR1 is SGHVS and CDR2 FNYEAQ. The CDR3 contains 14 residues. This CDR3 is CASNEHRNTGELLF. The CDR3 nucleotides read TGTGCCAGCAACGAACACCGGAACACCGGGGAGCTGTTGTTT.

This clonotype was counted between two and nine times. J is TRBJ1-1 and V is TRBV7-6; D is unclear. Germline V gene data show CDR1 as SGHVS and CDR2 as FNYEAQ. Trimming removed 5 bases from V and 8 bases from J, with 9 bases in between. This CDR3 comprises 11 residues. In nucleotides, the CDR3 is TGTGCCAGCAGCATTGGTTCGGAAGCTTTCTTT. This gives the protein CASSIGSEAFF. The whole variable domain, filled in from reference TRBV7-6 and TRBJ1-1, reads GAGVSQSPRYKVTKRGQDVALRCDPISGHVSLYWYRQALGQGPEFLTYFNYEAQQDKSGLPNDRFSAERPEGSISTLTIQRTEQRDSAMYRCASSIGSEAFFGQGTRLTVV.

Of note for this clonotype: A much more abundant neighbour one base away suggests this may be a read error. This chain connects TRBV4-1 to TRBJ2-1; D remains ambiguous. Per the germline V gene, CDR1 is MGHRA and CDR2 is YSYEKL. CDR3 size: 11 residues. The DNA for the CDR3 is TGCTCCAGCAGTCGAGAAAATGAGCAGTTCTTC. This encodes CSSSRENEQFF.

V and J are TRBV24-1 and TRBJ2-7; no definite D call. This CDR3 is built from 14 residues. The germline V gene encodes CDR1 KGHDR and CDR2 SFDVKD. V dropped 5 bases and J dropped 7 bases, with 17 bases sitting between them. The CDR3 reads CATSAPDGGLEQYF. For the CDR3, the DNA is TGTGCCACCAGTGCCCCCGATGGCGGTCTGGAGCAGTACTTC.

The rearrangement links TRBV4-1 to TRBJ2-2; D ambiguous. V lost 8 bases, J lost 5 bases, and 9 bases lay in between. The CDR3 runs to 12 residues. Germline CDR1 MGHRA, CDR2 YSYEKL. In DNA, the CDR3 is TGCGCCAGCCGCACTGTGACCGGGGAGCTGTTTTTT. Translating it yields CASRTVTGELFF.

This clonotype was seen only a few times. The chain has TRBV6-6 and TRBJ1-1; 7 positions agree with TRBD1. The ends lost 5 bases at V and 4 bases at J; junction bases unmatched: 7. From germline, CDR1 is MNHNY and CDR2 SVGAGI (reference sequence). This CDR3 has 14 residues. As DNA, the CDR3 is TGTGCCAGCAGTAGACAGGGCGTGAGCACTGAAGCTTTCTTT. This translates into CASSRQGVSTEAFF.

The chain uses TRBV7-9 and TRBJ1-6, with 11 positions matching TRBD1. The CDR3 totals 17 residues. CDR1 SEHNR and CDR2 FQNEAQ come from the germline V gene (reference sequence). J was trimmed by 3 bases and V by 8 bases; bases with no gene match: 9. The CDR3 loop reads CASLITGTGGYNSPLHF. The CDR3 DNA is TGTGCCAGCCTCATAACCGGGACAGGGGGCTATAATTCACCCCTCCACTTT.

This clonotype was seen a few times. The V gene is TRBV5-6, the J gene TRBJ2-4; 8 bases are a match to TRBD1. CDR1 and CDR2 (germline): SGHDT, YYEEEE. V dropped 2 bases and J dropped 7; count of bases not matched to a gene: 2. This CDR3 comprises 13 residues. This CDR3 is CASSFGQGNIQYF. For the CDR3, the DNA is TGTGCCAGCAGCTTCGGACAGGGTAACATTCAGTACTTC.

This clonotype appeared many times. The CDR3 spells CASSLGLAGDYEQYF. For the CDR3, the DNA is TGTGCCAGCAGCTTAGGGCTAGCGGGAGACTACGAGCAGTACTTC. The V gene is TRBV7-6, the J gene TRBJ2-7; 10 nucleotides agree with TRBD2. CDR1 and CDR2 from the germline V gene are SGHVS and FNYEAQ. This CDR3 comprises 15 residues. Unmatched junction bases numbered 3, after V lost 1 base and J lost 3 bases. Using reference TRBV7-6 and TRBJ2-7 for the parts outside the CDR3, the full variable domain is GAGVSQSPRYKVTKRGQDVALRCDPISGHVSLYWYRQALGQGPEFLTYFNYEAQQDKSGLPNDRFSAERPEGSISTLTIQRTEQRDSAMYRCASSLGLAGDYEQYFGPGTRLTVT.

This clonotype was seen at least ten times. The chain recombines TRBV5-1 with TRBJ2-2; D gene ambiguous. Germline V gene lookup returns CDR1 SGHRS and CDR2 YFSETQ. CDR3 length: 16 residues. V was trimmed by 0 bases and J by 2 bases, leaving 11 bases between them. CDR3 DNA: TGCGCCAGCAGCTTGGGATGGGGTCGTAACACCGGGGAGCTGTTTTTT. Protein sequence: CASSLGWGRNTGELFF.